Below, 24 T cell receptor beta chains from the same sample are listed, as sequenced in a study of CD8 T cells in cerebrospinal fluid in Alzheimer's disease. No DNA is given; TCRdb re-called the 10x single-cell sequencing reads and lists each CDR3 protein once. This listing includes about 660 distinct CDR3 sequences. The sequenced sample consisted of cerebrospinal fluid. The source is a human donor with Alzheimer's disease.

Judged by frequency, this clonotype is medium-sized. CDR3 residues: CAISDLGRLSGNTIYF. This chain joins TRBV10-3 and TRBJ1-3; no DNA is available, so the TRBD1 call from TCRdb remains unchecked. The CDR3 has 16 amino acids. Germline values: CDR1 ENHRY, CDR2 SYGVKD.

The rearrangement uses TRBV27 and TRBJ1-1. This CDR3 has 12 residues. Looked up from germline, CDR1 is MNHEY and CDR2 is SMNVEV (reference sequence). The CDR3 spells CASSFRDSEAFF.

This clonotype counts as medium-sized by frequency. The CDR3 here is CSNRLGGQADTQYF. The V call is TRBV29-1, the J call TRBJ2-3; TCRdb's assignment of TRBD2 cannot be checked, as there is no DNA. CDR3 length: 14 amino acids. Germline V gives CDR1 SQVTM, CDR2 ANQGSEA.

This clonotype is called large based on its frequency. The genes are TRBV4-3 and TRBJ2-1. The CDR3 is 16 residues long. CDR1 is LGHNA, CDR2 YSLEER, per germline. The CDR3 region is CASSQDWLAGHNEQFF.

By frequency, this clonotype is medium-sized. The V gene is TRBV21-1, the J gene TRBJ2-7; TCRdb lists TRBD1, though no DNA is available to test this call. TRBV21-1 has pseudogene status. The CDR3 is 13 amino acids. The CDR3 region is CASSLGTDYEQYF.

Measured by frequency, this clonotype is medium-sized. This chain uses TRBV9 with TRBJ2-3; TCRdb names TRBD1, which stays unverified in the absence of DNA. Germline V gene lookup returns CDR1 SGDLS and CDR2 YYNGEE. The CDR3 runs to 15 residues. The CDR3 loop is CASSVGAGDTDTQYF.

V and J are TRBV9 and TRBJ1-6; absent DNA, TCRdb's TRBD1 call cannot be checked. This CDR3 has 14 residues. CDR1 and CDR2 from the germline V gene are SGDLS and YYNGEE. The CDR3 loop is CASSVGQGHSPLHF.

According to its frequency, this clonotype is medium-sized (0.01 to 0.1%). V is TRBV19 and J is TRBJ2-4; TCRdb reports TRBD1, a call that lacks DNA to check it against. Germline CDR1 is LNHDA and CDR2 is SQIVND (reference sequence). The CDR3 runs 14 residues. The CDR3 loop reads CASTRDTIGNIQYF.

By frequency, this clonotype is medium-sized (0.01 to 0.1%). The chain couples TRBV20-1 to TRBJ1-1; with no DNA, the TCRdb D assignment of TRBD1 cannot be verified. This CDR3 is built from 12 residues. Per germline, CDR1 DFQATT and CDR2 SNEGSKA (reference sequence). The CDR3 here is CSADGQGTEAFF.

Considering frequency, this clonotype is medium-sized. V usage is TRBV3-1 and J usage is TRBJ2-3; without DNA, the TCRdb call of TRBD1 cannot be checked. The CDR3 length is 15 residues. Germline V gene data show CDR1 as LGHDT and CDR2 as YNNKEL (reference sequence). This chain's CDR3 is CASSLAWGATDTQYF.

The V call is TRBV11-3, the J call TRBJ2-1; there is no DNA to check the TCRdb D call of TRBD1. Germline V CDR1 and CDR2: SGHNT, YENEEA. This CDR3 spans 13 amino acids. The CDR3 spells CASSVGQGNEQFF.

This clonotype is deemed large by its frequency. The rearrangement links TRBV5-1 to TRBJ2-7. Germline lookup yields CDR1 SGHRS and CDR2 YFSETQ. The CDR3 runs to 14 residues. CDR3: CASSVGTLSYEQYF.

This rearrangement joins TRBV7-3 to TRBJ2-3. This CDR3 is 13 amino acids long. Germline CDR1 and CDR2: SGHTA and FQGTGA. This CDR3 is CASSLLSGDTQYF.

V usage is TRBV30 and J usage is TRBJ1-5; there is no DNA to check the TCRdb D call of TRBD1. The CDR3 loop spans 15 amino acids. CDR1 GTSNPN and CDR2 SVGIG come from the germline V gene (reference sequence). The CDR3 sequence: CAWSFSGTGEQPQHF. The variable domain in full, completed from reference TRBV30 and TRBJ1-5, reads SQTIHQWPATLVQPVGSPLSLECTVEGTSNPNLYWYRQAAGRGLQLLFYSVGIGQISSEVPQNLSASRPQDRQFILSSKKLLLSDSGFYLCAWSFSGTGEQPQHFGDGTRLSIL.

This clonotype is classed as medium-sized by frequency. CDR3 amino acids: CASSRGLVNEQFF. The chain combines TRBV3-1 with TRBJ2-1; the TCRdb call, TRBD2, lacks DNA for checking. Germline V lookup: CDR1 LGHDT, CDR2 YNNKEL (reference sequence). The CDR3 has 13 residues.

Frequency places this clonotype as medium-sized. CDR3 in amino acids: CASSFGSWRGGPAEAFF. The rearrangement joins TRBV27 to TRBJ1-1; the D call from TCRdb, TRBD1, cannot be confirmed without DNA. Per germline, CDR1 MNHEY and CDR2 SMNVEV (reference sequence). The CDR3 covers 17 residues.

Its frequency marks this clonotype as medium-sized. The J gene is TRBJ1-1, the V gene TRBV7-2; TCRdb names TRBD1, which stays unverified in the absence of DNA. CDR3 length: 16 residues. In germline, CDR1 is SGHTA, CDR2 FQGNSA. CDR3 amino acids: CASSPPGRGLNTEAFF.

By frequency, this clonotype registers large. The chain links TRBV5-5 to TRBJ2-1; TCRdb's D gene call, TRBD2, goes unchecked for lack of DNA. The CDR3 sequence is 15 residues long. Germline V lookup: CDR1 SGHKS, CDR2 YYEKEE (reference sequence). Here the CDR3 reads CASSDPGGRNNEQFF.

By frequency, this clonotype is medium-sized. The CDR3 sequence: CASSPGQGYQPQHF. The chain joins TRBV12-3 or TRBV12-4 to TRBJ1-5; TCRdb selects TRBD1, and the lack of DNA leaves this call unchecked. The CDR3 spans 14 residues.

In terms of frequency, this clonotype is large. The CDR3 here is CASSSTSGGYEQYF. The rearrangement joins TRBV7-2 to TRBJ2-7; as DNA is missing, the TRBD2 call by TCRdb cannot be tested. Germline lookup yields CDR1 SGHTA and CDR2 FQGNSA. The CDR3 totals 14 residues.

Frequency places this clonotype as medium-sized. The V gene is TRBV12-3 or TRBV12-4, the J gene TRBJ2-7. There are 11 residues in the CDR3. The CDR3 reads CASTDRYEQYF.

The chain employs TRBV7-2 and TRBJ2-6; the D gene TCRdb calls, TRBD2, cannot be checked with no DNA. The CDR3 totals 16 residues. Germline V lookup: CDR1 SGHTA, CDR2 FQGNSA. This chain's CDR3 is CASLPPLAVGANVLTF.

Here the CDR3 reads CAWSPGLAGVGDTQYF. The J gene is TRBJ2-3, the V gene TRBV30; TCRdb indicates TRBD2, and absent DNA this call remains unverified. This CDR3 has 16 residues. Germline V gene sequence: CDR1 GTSNPN, CDR2 SVGIG (reference sequence).

Considering frequency, this clonotype is medium-sized. V and J are TRBV5-5 and TRBJ1-2; TCRdb proposes TRBD1, but this gene call is untestable without DNA. CDR1 and CDR2 from the germline V gene are SGHKS and YYEKEE (reference sequence). This CDR3 is built from 15 residues. Here the CDR3 reads CASSPRQRGDYGYTF.